These 26 T cell receptor beta chains were sequenced from one sample in a study of blood T cells in healthy people across ages. Next came a second PCR, run for about 6 to 11 cycles, which used a sample-barcoded 5' primer along with a J-beta primer mix. From the 5' RACE reads, TCRdb called clonotypes with MiXCR, one entry per CDR3 protein. The repertoire holds roughly 700,000 distinct CDR3 sequences, with roughly 32% as singletons. Input material: blood. All receptors come from an elderly woman in good health.

There are many counts of this clonotype. This chain connects TRBV20-1 to TRBJ2-7; no definite D call. The CDR3 spans 12 residues. V lost 5 bases to trimming and J lost 4 bases, with 12 bases between them. Germline V gives CDR1 DFQATT, CDR2 SNEGSKA (reference sequence). The CDR3 nucleotides are TGCAGTGCTGGGCTTGGGAAATACGAGCAGTACTTC. Its translation is CSAGLGKYEQYF.

The table lists this clonotype with many counts. The chain couples TRBV29-1 to TRBJ1-4; no clear D. Germline values: CDR1 SQVTM, CDR2 ANQGSEA. CDR3 length equals 15 residues. V dropped 4 bases and J dropped 3 bases, with 15 bases sitting between them. Written as DNA, the CDR3 is TGCAGCGTTGCAGAGGAACTCCGGGCTAATGAAAAACTGTTTTTT. It codes for CSVAEELRANEKLFF.

CDR3 in DNA: TGTGCCAGCAGTTTCCGCAGGGGGGGCATTCAGTACTTC. This translates into CASSFRRGGIQYF. The chain couples TRBV28 to TRBJ2-4; D might be TRBD1 or TRBD2, each matching 7 bases. CDR3 length: 13 amino acids. V gave up 3 bases and J gave up 9 bases, with 12 bases separating them. Germline CDR1 MDHEN, CDR2 SYDVKM. The entire variable domain, with the rest obtained from reference TRBV28 and TRBJ2-4, is as follows: DVKVTQSSRYLVKRTGEKVFLECVQDMDHENMFWYRQDPGLGLRLIYFSYDVKMKEKGDIPEGYSVSREKKERFSLILESASTNQTSMYLCASSFRRGGIQYFGAGTRLSVL.

In its sample, this clonotype was seen many times. V gene TRBV5-1 combines with J gene TRBJ2-3, with D possibly being TRBD1 (5 bases). CDR3 size: 14 residues. Trimming removed 4 bases at V and 2 bases at J, with 11 bases between. Germline CDR1 and CDR2: SGHRS and YFSETQ. The CDR3 sequence is CASSRVTATDTQYF. As DNA, the CDR3 is TGCGCCAGCAGCAGGGTGACAGCCACAGATACGCAGTATTTT.

This clonotype was found a few times. This may arise from a read error, as a much more abundant clone is one base away. This sequence joins TRBV9 and TRBJ2-7, with D unresolved. Germline V gene sequence: CDR1 SGDLS, CDR2 YYNGEE. This CDR3 comprises 14 residues. The CDR3: CAGSVEWTSYEQYF. The CDR3 coding sequence is TGTGCCGGCAGCGTAGAGTGGACGTCCTACGAGCAGTACTTC.

The chain uses TRBV5-1 and TRBJ2-2, with 11 bases lining up with TRBD2. Looked up from germline, CDR1 is SGHRS and CDR2 is YFSETQ. The V and J ends lost 2 bases and 3 bases, in that order; junction bases with no gene match: 3. The CDR3 consists of 16 residues. In nucleotides, the CDR3 is TGCGCCAGCAGCTTACTAGCGGGGGCCTACACCGGGGAGCTGTTTTTT. Amino acids: CASSLLAGAYTGELFF.

For this clonotype: Relative to the germline gene, one junction end is altered; a read error may explain this. V is TRBV7-8 and J is TRBJ1-2; no clear D gene. The CDR3 loop spans 13 amino acids. Looked up from germline, CDR1 is SGHVS and CDR2 is FQNEAQ. CDR3 DNA sequence: TGTGCCAGCGGCTTAAGGACTCTCGGGGGCTACACCTTC. This gives the protein CASGLRTLGGYTF. The full variable domain, rest sourced from reference TRBV7-8 and TRBJ1-2, is GAGVSQSPRYKVAKRGQDVALRCDPISGHVSLFWYQQALGQGPEFLTYFQNEAQLDKSGLPSDRFFAERPEGSVSTLKIQRTQQEDSAVYLCASGLRTLGGYTFGSGTRLTVV.

This clonotype was observed a few times. The chain employs TRBV7-9 and TRBJ2-2; D possibly corresponds to TRBD2 (6 bases). Germline V gene data show CDR1 as SEHNR and CDR2 as FQNEAQ (reference sequence). Trimming left V 6 bases short and J 5 bases short, with 19 bases between. The CDR3 runs 16 residues. CDR3 nucleotides: TGTGCCAGCAGTCTCACGTTGGGGAGGAGGACCGGGGAGCTGTTTTTT. Amino acid sequence: CASSLTLGRRTGELFF.

With regard to this clonotype: A much larger clone lies one base from this, so it may be a read error. The V call is TRBV2, the J call TRBJ2-3; 16 bases are shared with TRBD2. The V gene's germline CDR1 is SNHLY and CDR2 FYNNEI. There are 16 residues in the CDR3. Unmatched junction bases numbered 10, after V lost 6 bases and J lost 10 bases. The CDR3 is CASRGLAGGRGDAQYF. CDR3 DNA: TGTGCCAGCAGGGGACTAGCGGGGGGGCGGGGTGATGCGCAGTATTTT.

In its sample, this clonotype was seen many times. This chain connects TRBV6-5 to TRBJ2-5; no reliable D call. CDR1 MNHEY and CDR2 SVGAGI come from the germline V gene. CDR3 length equals 13 residues. V was clipped by 6 bases and J by 1 base, with 9 bases between them. The CDR3 is CASSAPGQETQYF. The DNA for the CDR3 is TGTGCCAGCAGCGCCCCGGGCCAAGAGACCCAGTACTTC.

This chain uses TRBV6-1 with TRBJ1-2; TRBD1 is a possible D gene (5 bases). Trimming took 0 bases from V and 0 from J, leaving 17 bases between them. There are 18 residues in the CDR3. Per germline, CDR1 MNHNS and CDR2 SASEGT. CDR3 sequence reads: CASSEAGDLNWSNYGYTF. The CDR3 DNA follows: TGTGCCAGCAGTGAAGCGGGGGATTTGAATTGGTCTAACTATGGCTACACCTTC.

This clonotype was seen at least ten times. The rearrangement uses TRBV7-6 and TRBJ1-1; no firm D call. V was trimmed by 4 bases and J by 8 bases, leaving 17 bases between them. Germline assignment: CDR1 SGHVS and CDR2 FNYEAQ. The CDR3 has 14 residues. CDR3 sequence reads: CASSSDLPLGEAFF. The CDR3 DNA follows: TGTGCCAGCAGCTCCGATCTACCTCTGGGGGAAGCTTTCTTT. The whole variable domain, remainder taken from reference TRBV7-6 and TRBJ1-1, is GAGVSQSPRYKVTKRGQDVALRCDPISGHVSLYWYRQALGQGPEFLTYFNYEAQQDKSGLPNDRFSAERPEGSISTLTIQRTEQRDSAMYRCASSSDLPLGEAFFGQGTRLTVV.

This clonotype has ten or more counts. This may come from a read error, since a much larger clone is one base off. The CDR3 sequence: CASTGQGYNEQYF. CDR3 sequence (DNA): TGCGCCAGCACCGGACAGGGCTACAATGAGCAGTACTTC. The chain combines TRBV5-1 with TRBJ2-1; TRBD1 agrees at 8 bases. The DNA end favors TRBJ2-7, so the J call may be wrong. From germline, CDR1 is SGHRS and CDR2 YFSETQ. The CDR3 loop spans 13 amino acids.

This clonotype was recorded many times. CDR3 nucleotide sequence: TGCGCCAGCAGCTTGTTATATGCGCCCGGACAGATGCTCTCTGGGGCCAACGTCCTGACTTTC. Translating it yields CASSLLYAPGQMLSGANVLTF. J is TRBJ2-6 and V is TRBV5-1, with a possible D match to TRBD1 (6 bases). This CDR3 region has 21 residues. CDR1 is SGHRS, CDR2 YFSETQ, per germline. V dropped 1 base and J dropped 0 bases, with 23 bases sitting between them.

The V gene is TRBV10-2, the J gene TRBJ1-2, with 7 bases matching TRBD1. The CDR3 contains 14 residues. Germline V gene data show CDR1 as WSHSY and CDR2 as SAAADI. With 6 bases clipped from V and 4 bases from J, the junction kept 8 bases outside the gene matches. The CDR3 DNA reads as TGCGCCAGCAGGGAAGAGGGGGCAAGCTATGGCTACACCTTC. Translation gives CASREEGASYGYTF.

The chain recombines TRBV7-2 with TRBJ1-2; tentatively, D is TRBD1 (5 bases). V was pared by 5 bases and J by 3 bases, with 10 bases between. Looked up from germline, CDR1 is SGHTA and CDR2 is FQGNSA. The CDR3 totals 13 residues. This CDR3 is CASSTQGDYGYTF. CDR3 DNA: TGTGCCAGCAGCACTCAGGGAGACTATGGCTACACCTTC. Combining the CDR3 with reference TRBV7-2 and TRBJ1-2 gives the whole variable domain GAGVSQSPSNKVTEKGKDVELRCDPISGHTALYWYRQSLGQGLEFLIYFQGNSAPDKSGLPSDRFSAERTGGSVSTLTIQRTQQEDSAVYLCASSTQGDYGYTFGSGTRLTVV.

V and J are TRBV14 and TRBJ1-1; no definite D call. Germline loops: CDR1 SGHDN, CDR2 FVKESK. Trimming stripped 7 bases from V and 2 bases from J, with 20 bases between. The CDR3 has 16 amino acids. CDR3 sequence: CASKMDRGRDNTEAFF. DNA of the CDR3: TGTGCCAGCAAAATGGATCGGGGTCGGGATAACACTGAAGCTTTCTTT.

This clonotype was detected once. A much larger clone is a single base away; this may be a read error. V usage is TRBV18 and J usage is TRBJ2-7; weak D call: TRBD2 (6 bases). The CDR3 is made up of 14 amino acids. Germline CDR1 is KGHSH and CDR2 is LQKENI. The CDR3 region has the DNA TGTGCCAACTCACAGGAGGGTGGAACCTACGAGCAGTACTTC. The encoded protein is CANSQEGGTYEQYF.

This clonotype was seen only a few times. The chain couples TRBV7-9 to TRBJ1-4; D not certain. The CDR3 sequence is 15 residues long. Germline assignment: CDR1 SEHNR and CDR2 FQNEAQ (reference sequence). V was pared by 1 base and J by 8 bases, with 14 bases between. CDR3: CASSLGALAGEKLFF. The CDR3 DNA reads TGTGCCAGCAGCTTAGGCGCCCTGGCGGGGGAAAAACTGTTTTTT.

This clonotype was found many times. The junction departs from the called germline gene at one end, perhaps through a read error. In nucleotides, the CDR3 is TGTGCTAGCAGCTTGGGGACCGGCTATGAGACCCAGTACTTC. Its protein product is CASSLGTGYETQYF. V usage is TRBV7-7 and J usage is TRBJ2-5, with D possibly being TRBD1 or TRBD2 (5 bases each). This CDR3 has 14 amino acids. Germline V gene data show CDR1 as SSHAT and CDR2 as FNYEAQ (reference sequence).

J is TRBJ2-3 and V is TRBV2, with D possibly being TRBD2 (5 bases). Trimming pared 5 bases from V and 4 bases from J, leaving 13 bases between. The germline V gene has CDR1 SNHLY and CDR2 FYNNEI. The CDR3 contains 14 residues. The CDR3 region is CASSRGFQSDTQYF. The CDR3 nucleotides are TGTGCCAGCAGTCGGGGATTTCAGTCAGATACGCAGTATTTT.

This clonotype was found a few times. The rearrangement joins TRBV4-2 to TRBJ2-2; perhaps TRBD2 as D (5 bases). V was pared by 4 bases and J by 1 base, with 13 bases between. This CDR3 has 16 residues. Per the germline V gene, CDR1 is LGHNA and CDR2 is YNFKEQ. The DNA for the CDR3 is TGTGCCAGCAGCCTTAGTGCAGGAGGGAACACCGGGGAGCTGTTTTTT. It translates to CASSLSAGGNTGELFF.

The chain employs TRBV5-1 and TRBJ2-5; TRBD1 matches 9 bases. The CDR3 covers 14 residues. V lost 7 bases to trimming and J lost 11 bases; unmatched junction nucleotides: 15. The V gene's germline CDR1 is SGHRS and CDR2 YFSETQ. DNA for the CDR3: TGCGCCAGCGAGCTTTATCCGAGGACAGGGGAGCAGTACTTC. It translates to CASELYPRTGEQYF.

The chain couples TRBV24-1 to TRBJ2-5; 9 bases line up with TRBD1. V lost 0 bases, J lost 11 bases, and 12 bases stayed unmatched. The CDR3 runs 16 residues. Per the germline V gene, CDR1 is KGHDR and CDR2 is SFDVKD. The DNA for the CDR3 is TGTGCCACCAGTGATTTGTACGGACAGGGGTACAATGAGCAGTACTTC. This sequence encodes CATSDLYGQGYNEQYF.

V is TRBV5-1 and J is TRBJ1-3, with 10 bases matching TRBD1. This CDR3 region has 14 residues. The ends lost 0 bases at V and 7 bases at J; junction bases unmatched: 1. Germline CDR1 SGHRS, CDR2 YFSETQ. The CDR3 spells CASSLGDRGNTIYF. For the CDR3, the DNA is TGCGCCAGCAGCTTGGGGGACAGGGGTAACACCATATATTTT.

The V and J genes are TRBV6-2 or TRBV6-3 and TRBJ2-7, with 8 positions matching TRBD2. With V trimmed by 7 bases and J by 1 base, 15 bases remained unmatched. The CDR3 sequence is 17 residues long. Germline V gene sequence: CDR1 MNHEY, CDR2 SVGEGT. CDR3 sequence reads: CASNGVVASGRSYEQYF. CDR3 coding DNA: TGTGCCAGCAATGGGGTCGTTGCTAGCGGGCGATCCTACGAGCAGTACTTC.